The 15 T cell receptor beta chains in this list originate from one sample, sequenced in a study of technical replicates of blood from a few donors. Libraries were prepared by immunoSEQ multiplex PCR; TCRdb keeps only in-frame clonotypes and omits some of them. Counted here are about 88,000 clones, just under 95% occurring once; the ten biggest clones make up under 0.3%. The sample taken for sequencing was T cells isolated from PBMCs. The receptor source for this set is a human donor in good health.

The V and J genes are TRBV19 and TRBJ1-1; 7 bases align to TRBD1. The germline V gene has CDR1 LNHDA and CDR2 SQIVND (reference sequence). CDR3 size: 17 residues. Trimming removed 3 bases from V and 0 bases from J; junction bases left unmatched: 10. DNA of the CDR3: TGTGCCAGTAGTATGGGTAGGGCAGGGGGTCTGAACACTGAAGCTTTCTTT. Translating it yields CASSMGRAGGLNTEAFF.

The CDR3 DNA is TGTGCCAGCAGCTGGTATTCGGGACAAAACACCGGGGAGCTGTTTTTT. Protein sequence: CASSWYSGQNTGELFF. This rearrangement joins TRBV5-4 to TRBJ2-2, with D possibly matching TRBD1 (6 bases). The V end lost 3 bases, the J end lost 2 bases, and 14 bases lay between the germline ends. From germline, CDR1 is SGHNT and CDR2 YYREEE (reference sequence). The CDR3 consists of 16 residues. The variable domain in full, completed from reference TRBV5-4 and TRBJ2-2, reads ETGVTQSPTHLIKTRGQQVTLRCSSQSGHNTVSWYQQALGQGPQFIFQYYREEENGRGNFPPRFSGLQFPNYSSELNVNALELDDSALYLCASSWYSGQNTGELFFGEGSRLTVL.

The chain joins TRBV19 to TRBJ2-6; 9 nucleotides agree with TRBD1. The CDR3 contains 18 residues. Germline V lookup: CDR1 LNHDA, CDR2 SQIVND (reference sequence). Trimming cost V 6 bases and J 1 base; bases outside gene matches: 10. Written as DNA, the CDR3 is TGTGCCAGTAGCCCCCCGGGACAGGGACCTTCTGGGGCCAACGTCCTGACTTTC. Its translation is CASSPPGQGPSGANVLTF.

The chain has TRBV5-1 and TRBJ2-1; 7 nucleotides align to TRBD2. Germline V lookup: CDR1 SGHRS, CDR2 YFSETQ. CDR3 length equals 15 residues. V shed 0 bases, J shed 4 bases, and the junction held 4 bases outside the gene matches. In DNA form, the CDR3 reads TGCGCCAGCAGCTTGGTGCTAGCGGATTACAATGAGCAGTTCTTC. Translating gives CASSLVLADYNEQFF. Full variable domain (rest looked up from reference TRBV5-1 and TRBJ2-1): KAGVTQTPRYLIKTRGQQVTLSCSPISGHRSVSWYQQTPGQGLQFLFEYFSETQRNKGNFPGRFSGRQFSNSRSEMNVSTLELGDSALYLCASSLVLADYNEQFFGPGTRLTVL.

In its sample, this clone was seen a few times. The genes are TRBV10-3 and TRBJ1-5; D gene ambiguous. Trimming left V 0 bases short and J 4 bases short, with 10 bases between. This CDR3 has 15 amino acids. CDR1 is ENHRY and CDR2 is SYGVKD in the germline V gene. The CDR3 reads CAISESLGGNQPQHF. The CDR3 coding sequence is TGTGCCATCAGTGAGTCCCTAGGTGGTAATCAGCCCCAGCATTTT.

The chain carries TRBV6-1 and TRBJ2-1; 8 nucleotides agree with TRBD1. Germline CDR1 is MNHNS and CDR2 is SASEGT. The CDR3 spans 15 residues. Germline trimming cut 4 bases from V and 5 bases from J; bases unmatched to any gene: 7. The CDR3 bases are TGTGCCAGCAGTGTGGGACAGGAGGGCCACAATGAGCAGTTCTTC. Residues: CASSVGQEGHNEQFF.

Here the CDR3 DNA reads TGTGCCCCCGCTTGGGGAGATTGCAATCAGCCCCAGCATTTT. As protein: CAPAWGDCNQPQHF. The chain recombines TRBV7-9 with TRBJ1-5; D call uncertain. The germline gives CDR1 SEHNR, CDR2 FQNEAQ (reference sequence). The ends were cut back, 11 bases at V and 2 bases at J, with 16 bases in the middle. This CDR3 is built from 14 residues.

This chain connects TRBV13 to TRBJ1-2; no firm D call. Looked up from germline, CDR1 is PRHDT and CDR2 is FYEKMQ (reference sequence). Trimming removed 5 bases at V and 6 bases at J, with 13 bases between. The CDR3 is 13 amino acids. The CDR3 DNA follows: TGTGCCAGCAGCCTTCAATGGAGGGATGGCTACACCTTC. Residues: CASSLQWRDGYTF.

The V and J genes are TRBV6-1 and TRBJ2-7, with TRBD1 matching 10 bases. V gave up 2 bases and J gave up 4 bases; unmatched junction bases: 8. The CDR3 has 16 residues. Germline V lookup: CDR1 MNHNS, CDR2 SASEGT. For the CDR3, the DNA is TGTGCCAGCAGTGAATTTATCGGGACAGGGGTGTACGAGCAGTACTTC. Its translation is CASSEFIGTGVYEQYF.

This chain links TRBV11-3 with TRBJ2-1; the D gene is possibly TRBD1 (6 bases). Germline V gives CDR1 SGHNT, CDR2 YENEEA. V dropped 5 bases and J dropped 9 bases, with 11 bases sitting between them. The CDR3 contains 12 residues. Written as DNA, the CDR3 is TGTGCCAGCAGCCAGAACAGGGCTGAGCAGTTCTTC. Translated: CASSQNRAEQFF.

This clone was seen more than once but under ten times. V and J are TRBV19 and TRBJ2-2; 12 bases map to TRBD2. CDR3 length equals 15 residues. The germline V gene encodes CDR1 LNHDA and CDR2 SQIVND (reference sequence). After removal of 4 bases from V and 5 bases from J, the junction contained 2 bases not matched to a gene. CDR3 region: CASSSLAGGTGELFF. CDR3 nucleotide sequence: TGTGCCAGTAGTAGTCTAGCGGGAGGGACCGGGGAGCTGTTTTTT.

The chain has TRBV7-3 and TRBJ1-1; D is unclear. The CDR3 length is 13 residues. Trimming took off 2 bases at V and 10 bases at J, with 14 bases between the two ends. CDR1 and CDR2 (germline): SGHTA, FQGTGA. This chain's CDR3 is CASSLYTGSGAFF. In DNA, the CDR3 is TGTGCCAGCAGCTTATATACTGGTTCGGGAGCTTTCTTT.

The V gene is TRBV6-5, the J gene TRBJ1-2, with D hard to call. Trimming stripped 6 bases from V and 4 bases from J, with 15 bases between. CDR3 length: 14 residues. In germline, CDR1 is MNHEY, CDR2 SVGAGI. CDR3 residues: CASRSPGEGYGYTF. The CDR3, as DNA: TGTGCCAGCAGGTCTCCAGGAGAGGGCTATGGCTACACCTTC.

This chain joins TRBV5-1 and TRBJ2-4; D may be TRBD2 (6 bases). V was trimmed by 0 bases and J by 7 bases, leaving 14 bases between them. This CDR3 spans 15 amino acids. In germline, CDR1 is SGHRS, CDR2 YFSETQ. CDR3 DNA: TGCGCCAGCAGCTTGGAAGGTCGGGCGGGGAACATTCAGTACTTC. This translates into CASSLEGRAGNIQYF. Full variable domain (outside the CDR3, taken from reference TRBV5-1 and TRBJ2-4): KAGVTQTPRYLIKTRGQQVTLSCSPISGHRSVSWYQQTPGQGLQFLFEYFSETQRNKGNFPGRFSGRQFSNSRSEMNVSTLELGDSALYLCASSLEGRAGNIQYFGAGTRLSVL.

The rearrangement uses TRBV12-5 and TRBJ2-7; 7 nucleotides line up with TRBD1. After removal of 0 bases from V and 2 bases from J, the junction contained 13 bases not matched to a gene. The V gene's germline CDR1 is LGHNT and CDR2 FRNRAP. The CDR3 is made up of 18 amino acids. The CDR3 nucleotides are TGTGCTAGTGGTTTGGTCTTAACCGGGACAGAGACGACCTACGAGCAGTACTTC. Its protein is CASGLVLTGTETTYEQYF.